This T cell receptor beta chain was documented in a study of cytomegalovirus exposure and HLA in healthy donors. PCR was performed using 60 Vbeta and 13 Jbeta primers. Sequencing used immunoSEQ multiplex PCR; TCRdb keeps in-frame clones, though not all of them. This table has about 140,000 clones, about three fifths appearing once. Concerning this clone: Its antigen is unknown.

Trimming removed 5 bases at V and 1 base at J, with 11 bases between. The CDR3 length is 14 residues. Germline CDR1 SEHNR, CDR2 FQNEAQ (reference sequence). The study's findings and limits: Later on, a genetic analysis was performed. It linked a missense variant in DCLRE1C with V- and J-gene trimming of TCR beta. According to a later analysis, most TCR beta chains associated with CMV appeared HLA-restricted. Later work showed greater clonal expansion in HLA-associated TCR beta chains than in equally common others.

The sample was PBMCs. The chain is built from TRBV7-9 and TRBJ1-1; D ambiguous. The sequence was obtained from a male donor in good health and CMV-seronegative. For the CDR3, the DNA is TGTGCCAGCAGCCGAATGAGAGGGAACACTGAAGCTTTCTTT. This codes for CASSRMRGNTEAFF.